This T cell receptor (beta chain) was documented in a study of T cells after posttransplantation cyclophosphamide. The related graft donor's blood sample was taken on the day of bone marrow donation. Notes on the study in general: Donor-recipient repertoire similarity was low at 1-2 months, rising over year one. Recipient CMV seropositivity and CMV reactivation strongly tracked TRB clonality. Skin or GI-infiltrating T cells shared few TRB sequences with blood.

TCRdb's copy holds only in-frame clones and misses some; the assay was immunoSEQ multiplex PCR. The sample has tens of thousands of clones; approximately 92% are singletons. About this clone: Its antigen is as yet unknown.

What was sequenced was PBMCs. This clonotype originated in a woman aged 25 to 39 in good health and a related stem cell transplant donor.

CDR3 sequence: CASSYRDRGHEQFF. For the CDR3, the DNA is TGTGCCAGCAGCTACCGGGACAGGGGGCATGAGCAGTTCTTC. The V call is TRBV11-3, the J call TRBJ2-1, with 12 bases aligning to TRBD1. Germline V CDR1 and CDR2: SGHNT, YENEEA. Trimming at V came to 4 bases and at J to 8 bases, leaving 3 bases not matched to a gene. The CDR3 is 14 amino acids.